Shown below are 9 T cell receptor beta chains from a single sample sequenced in a study of blood T cell repertoires in COVID-19. This table comes from immunoSEQ multiplex PCR, and its TCRdb copy is limited to in-frame clones, with some not included. The sample consists of about 59,000 clones, approximately 80% of them appearing once. Sequences were obtained from peripheral blood. The receptors were sampled from a human donor in a cohort sampled during active COVID-19.

The gene calls are TRBV29-1 and TRBJ2-7; TRBD2 matches 7 bases. Germline V CDR1 and CDR2: SQVTM, ANQGSEA. The V and J ends lost 6 bases and 0 bases, in that order; junction bases with no gene match: 5. The CDR3 totals 13 residues. The CDR3 DNA is TGCAGCGTGAGCGGGGTGGACTCCTACGAGCAGTACTTC. It is translated as CSVSGVDSYEQYF.

This clone was seen only once. The chain recombines TRBV28 with TRBJ2-7; weak D call: TRBD2 (6 bases). Germline V gives CDR1 MDHEN, CDR2 SYDVKM. The CDR3 extends over 15 amino acids. Trimming stripped 7 bases from V and 6 bases from J, with 22 bases between. The CDR3 nucleotides are TGTGCCAGCAATGGGGGGAGCCTATTTAACTCCGAGCAGTACTTC. The encoded protein is CASNGGSLFNSEQYF.

The chain couples TRBV7-2 to TRBJ2-5, with a possible D match to TRBD1 (5 bases). The CDR3 has 15 amino acids. V lost 3 bases and J lost 2, with 13 bases in between. CDR1 and CDR2 from the germline V gene are SGHTA and FQGNSA. Written as DNA, the CDR3 is TGTGCCAGCAGCTTTTCGGTGACAGTACAAGAGACCCAGTACTTC. It translates to CASSFSVTVQETQYF.

V usage is TRBV7-9 and J usage is TRBJ2-5, with TRBD1 matching 9 bases. V trimming: 3 bases; J trimming: 5 bases; junction bases outside the gene matches: 7. The germline V gene encodes CDR1 SEHNR and CDR2 FQNEAQ (reference sequence). This CDR3 contains 15 residues. The CDR3 sequence is CASSLTLTGGETQYF. In nucleotides, the CDR3 is TGTGCCAGCAGCTTGACCTTGACAGGGGGTGAGACCCAGTACTTC.

The rearrangement joins TRBV19 to TRBJ1-6; TRBD1 might be the D (6 bases). Deletions cut 9 bases from V and 9 bases from J, with 24 bases between. The CDR3 sequence is 16 residues long. Germline-derived CDR1 and CDR2 are LNHDA and SQIVND (reference sequence). For the CDR3, the DNA is TGTGCCAGCGATCCCGACCCTGGGACAAGGAGTTCACCCCTCCACTTT. This sequence encodes CASDPDPGTRSSPLHF.

This clone has just a few counts. This chain joins TRBV5-4 and TRBJ2-1; D might be TRBD1 (6 bases). Germline V gene sequence: CDR1 SGHNT, CDR2 YYREEE (reference sequence). CDR3 length: 15 residues. The V end was cut by 0 bases, the J end by 0 bases, with 7 bases between. The DNA of the CDR3 is TGTGCCAGCAGCTTGGAACAGGGCTCCTACAATGAGCAGTTCTTC. Protein product: CASSLEQGSYNEQFF.

A single count supports this clone. J is TRBJ2-3 and V is TRBV15; 11 bases line up with TRBD2. This CDR3 region has 19 residues. The ends lost 1 base at V and 7 bases at J; junction bases unmatched: 16. CDR1 LNHNV and CDR2 YYDKDF come from the germline V gene (reference sequence). The CDR3, as DNA: TGTGCCACCAGCAGAGGGGACGTTCAACTAGCGGGAGTTTTCAATACGCAGTATTTT. Its protein product is CATSRGDVQLAGVFNTQYF. The full variable domain, in which reference TRBV15 and TRBJ2-3 provide the parts outside the CDR3, is DAMVIQNPRYQVTQFGKPVTLSCSQTLNHNVMYWYQQKSSQAPKLLFHYYDKDFNNEADTPDNFQSRRPNTSFCFLDIRSPGLGDTAMYLCATSRGDVQLAGVFNTQYFGPGTRLTVL.

In its sample, this clone ranks as medium-sized. The chain joins TRBV7-3 to TRBJ2-1; 10 nucleotides line up with TRBD2. Losses at the gene ends were 6 bases for V and 5 bases for J; bases not matched to a gene: 10. The CDR3 extends over 16 amino acids. Germline CDR1 is SGHTA and CDR2 is FQGTGA. The CDR3: CASSPHGLAGDNEQFF. The CDR3 nucleotides read TGTGCCAGCAGTCCCCACGGCCTAGCGGGGGACAATGAGCAGTTCTTC.

This clone was counted a few times. V gene TRBV6-2 or TRBV6-3 combines with J gene TRBJ2-5, with TRBD2 identical over 15 bases. Germline assignment: CDR1 MNHEY and CDR2 SVGEGT. The CDR3 spans 16 residues. With 4 bases clipped from V and 1 base from J, the junction kept 1 base outside the gene matches. CDR3 region: CASSWGLAGGQETQYF. CDR3 nucleotide sequence: TGTGCCAGCAGTTGGGGACTAGCGGGAGGCCAAGAGACCCAGTACTTC.